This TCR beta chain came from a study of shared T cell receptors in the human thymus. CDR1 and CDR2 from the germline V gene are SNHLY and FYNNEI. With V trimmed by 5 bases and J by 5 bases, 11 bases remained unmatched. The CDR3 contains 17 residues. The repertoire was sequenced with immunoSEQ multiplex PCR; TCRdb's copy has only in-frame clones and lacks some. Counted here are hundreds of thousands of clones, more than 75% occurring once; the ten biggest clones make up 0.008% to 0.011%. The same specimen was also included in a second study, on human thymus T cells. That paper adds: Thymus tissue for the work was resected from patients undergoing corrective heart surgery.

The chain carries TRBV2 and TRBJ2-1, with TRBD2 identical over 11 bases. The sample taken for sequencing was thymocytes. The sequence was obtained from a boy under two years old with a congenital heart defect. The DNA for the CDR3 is TGTGCCAGCAGTTATACCGGGACTAGCGGAATGGACAATGAGCAGTTCTTC. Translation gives CASSYTGTSGMDNEQFF.